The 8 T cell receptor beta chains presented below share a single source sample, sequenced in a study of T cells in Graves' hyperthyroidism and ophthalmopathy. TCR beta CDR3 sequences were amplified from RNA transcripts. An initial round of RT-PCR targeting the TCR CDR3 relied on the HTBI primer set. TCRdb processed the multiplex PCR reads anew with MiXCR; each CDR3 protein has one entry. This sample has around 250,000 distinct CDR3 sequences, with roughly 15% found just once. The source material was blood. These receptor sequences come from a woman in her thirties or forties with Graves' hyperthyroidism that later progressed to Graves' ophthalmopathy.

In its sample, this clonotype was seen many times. The CDR3 spells CASSLTGLASHEQYF. CDR3 bases: TGTGCCAGCAGCTTAACGGGGCTAGCGTCCCACGAGCAGTACTTC. The chain carries TRBV7-3 and TRBJ2-7; TRBD2 might be the D (6 bases). V was cut by 0 bases and J by 5 bases, with 14 bases left in between. This CDR3 region has 15 residues. Germline V gene lookup returns CDR1 SGHTA and CDR2 FQGTGA.

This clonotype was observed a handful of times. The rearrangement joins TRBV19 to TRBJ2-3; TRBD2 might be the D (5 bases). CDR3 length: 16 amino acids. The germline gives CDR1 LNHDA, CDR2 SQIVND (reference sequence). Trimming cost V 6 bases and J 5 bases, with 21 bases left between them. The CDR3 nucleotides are TGTGCCAGTAGGGCTTCTAGCCGGGCTCTGGGAGATACGCAGTATTTT. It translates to CASRASSRALGDTQYF.

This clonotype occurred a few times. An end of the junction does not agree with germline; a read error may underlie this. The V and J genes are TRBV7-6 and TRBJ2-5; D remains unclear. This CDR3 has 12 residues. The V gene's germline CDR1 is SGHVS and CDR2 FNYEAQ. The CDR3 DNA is TGTGCCAGCGGCTTATCTTCCGCGACCCAGTACTTC. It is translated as CASGLSSATQYF.

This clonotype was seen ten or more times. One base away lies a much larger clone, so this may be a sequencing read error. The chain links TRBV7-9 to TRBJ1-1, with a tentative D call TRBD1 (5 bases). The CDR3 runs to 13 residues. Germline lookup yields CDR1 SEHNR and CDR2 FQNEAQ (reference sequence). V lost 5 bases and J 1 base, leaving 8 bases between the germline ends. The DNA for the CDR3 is TGTGCCAGCAGCACGACAGAGAACACTGAAGCTTTCTTT. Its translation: CASSTTENTEAFF.

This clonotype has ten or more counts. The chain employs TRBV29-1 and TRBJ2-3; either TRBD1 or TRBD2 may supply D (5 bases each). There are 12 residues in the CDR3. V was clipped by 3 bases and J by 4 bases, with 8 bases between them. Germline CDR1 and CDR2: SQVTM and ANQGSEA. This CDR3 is CSVEVGPDTQYF. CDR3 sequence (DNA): TGCAGCGTTGAGGTGGGACCAGATACGCAGTATTTT.

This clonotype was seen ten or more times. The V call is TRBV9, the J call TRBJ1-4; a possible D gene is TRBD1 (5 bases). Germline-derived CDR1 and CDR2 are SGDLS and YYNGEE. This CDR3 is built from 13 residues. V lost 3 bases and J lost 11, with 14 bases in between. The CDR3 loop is CASSDDLGQKLFF. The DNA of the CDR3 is TGTGCCAGCAGCGACGACCTGGGGCAGAAACTGTTTTTT. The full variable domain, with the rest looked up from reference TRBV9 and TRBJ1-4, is DSGVTQTPKHLITATGQRVTLRCSPRSGDLSVYWYQQSLDQGLQFLIQYYNGEERAKGNILERFSAQQFPDLHSELNLSSLELGDSALYFCASSDDLGQKLFFGSGTQLSVL.

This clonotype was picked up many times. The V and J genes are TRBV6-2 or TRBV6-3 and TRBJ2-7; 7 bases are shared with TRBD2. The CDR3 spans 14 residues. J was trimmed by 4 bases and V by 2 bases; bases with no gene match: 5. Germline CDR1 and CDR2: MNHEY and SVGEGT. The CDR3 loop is CASSYGGLDYEQYF. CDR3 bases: TGTGCCAGCAGTTACGGTGGACTAGATTACGAGCAGTACTTC.

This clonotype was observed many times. CDR3 sequence (DNA): TGTGCCACCAATATAAACAGGGACTGGGTGCTCCACGAGCAGTACTTC. Amino acid sequence: CATNINRDWVLHEQYF. The chain uses TRBV15 and TRBJ2-7, with D perhaps TRBD1 or TRBD2 (6 bases each). The CDR3 covers 16 residues. Germline lookup yields CDR1 LNHNV and CDR2 YYDKDF (reference sequence). V shed 7 bases and J shed 5 bases, with 24 bases lying between them.